Sequencing of this T cell receptor (beta chain) was carried out in a study of shared clonotypes between healthy human individuals. General observations from the study: Non-shared clonotypes had lower generation probabilities than clonotypes shared by all four sorted-subset donors.

Each of the donors was a healthy adult who was HIV-negative and had not had a recent acute infection or vaccination. Comment on this clone: Antigen unknown.

The authors distributed each subset's genomic DNA evenly over several immunoSEQ plates. Generated by immunoSEQ multiplex PCR, the TCRdb table keeps only in-frame clones and is missing some. The table includes about 2.4 million clones, roughly 93% detected once. The CDR3 runs 16 residues. CDR1 and CDR2 from the germline V gene are LNHDA and SQIVND (reference sequence). The trim removed 5 bases at V and 9 bases at J, leaving 9 bases unmatched. The receptor was derived from a young man in good health. Some clones in this sample may be carry-over from other donors' samples. The chain has TRBV19 and TRBJ2-1, with TRBD2 identical over 14 bases. Sequencing was carried out using naive CD4+ T cells from PBMCs. Subset noted: CD45RA+ positively selected. The CDR3 reads CASSAQTSGRVVEQFF. The DNA of the CDR3 is TGTGCCAGTAGTGCCCAGACTAGCGGGAGGGTAGTTGAGCAGTTCTTC.